The rows below give T cell receptor beta chains drawn from one sample of a study of T cell changes during pregnancy in multiple sclerosis. Sequenced by immunoSEQ multiplex PCR; TCRdb stores in-frame clones only, minus some. There are about 100,000 clones in the sample; around 93% occur only once, and around 2.1% lies in the top ten. The sequences come from peripheral blood, collected after pregnancy. The receptors shown here come from a female donor with multiple sclerosis, enrolled in a pregnancy study. Each CDR3 is given with its conserved first and last residue. D genes are given only for firm matches. A clone size is listed for some rows: how often the clone was seen (once, few, many), or a class if it is expanded.

>.|TRBV5-1|TRBJ1-3|.
CASSLVPLSGNTIYF
TGCGCCAGCAGCTTGGTCCCACTCTCTGGAAACACCATATATTTT
>.|TRBV28|TRBJ1-5|.
CASRSGTGGTPQHF
TGTGCCAGCAGGTCCGGGACCGGGGGTACGCCCCAGCATTTT
>.|TRBV29-1|TRBJ2-3|.
CSVVGLAESTDTQYF
TGCAGCGTTGTCGGGCTAGCAGAAAGCACAGATACGCAGTATTTT
>TRBD1|TRBV6-6|TRBJ1-6|.
CASSWTGGASPLHF
TGTGCCAGCAGCTGGACAGGGGGCGCTTCACCCCTCCACTTT
>TRBD2|TRBV7-6|TRBJ2-1|.
CASSPRTSGRYSYNEQFF
TGTGCCAGCAGCCCCAGGACTAGCGGGAGATACTCCTACAATGAGCAGTTCTTC
>.|TRBV6-5|TRBJ2-2|few
CASRPRGVPGELFF
TGTGCCAGCAGGCCACGGGGAGTCCCCGGGGAGCTGTTTTTT
>TRBD2|TRBV13|TRBJ2-7|.
CASSLRTSGRYEQYF
TGTGCCAGCAGCCTACGGACTAGCGGGAGGTACGAGCAGTACTTC
>TRBD2|TRBV9|TRBJ2-2|.
CASSVASGLDHTGELFF
TGTGCCAGCAGCGTAGCTTCGGGACTAGACCACACCGGGGAGCTGTTTTTT
>TRBD2|TRBV7-3|TRBJ2-7|.
CASSLGTSGGEQYF
TGTGCCAGCAGCTTAGGGACTAGCGGGGGCGAGCAGTACTTC
>.|TRBV5-6|TRBJ1-1|.
CASSFDVNRVVF
TGTGCCAGCAGCTTCGACGTAAACAGGGTTGTCTTT
>TRBD1|TRBV11-2|TRBJ1-2|.
CASSLSQGAYGYTF
TGTGCCAGCAGCCTCTCACAGGGGGCATATGGCTACACCTTC
>TRBD2|TRBV7-9|TRBJ2-5|.
CASSERLAGIPETQYF
TGTGCCAGCAGCGAACGACTAGCGGGGATCCCGGAGACCCAGTACTTC
>.|TRBV5-1|TRBJ2-1|.
CASSLARGIEQFF
TGCGCCAGCAGCTTGGCCAGGGGAATAGAGCAGTTCTTC
>TRBD1|TRBV6-1|TRBJ1-5|.
CASSVVWTGSSNQPQHF
TGTGCCAGCAGTGTAGTGTGGACAGGTTCGAGCAATCAGCCCCAGCATTTT
>TRBD2|TRBV5-5|TRBJ2-7|.
CARGEGGEQYF
TGTGCCAGGGGGGAGGGAGGCGAGCAGTACTTC
>.|TRBV25-1|TRBJ1-2|.
CASYTGVHGYTF
TGTGCCAGTTATACAGGAGTCCATGGCTACACCTTC
>TRBD1|TRBV5-1|TRBJ1-2|.
CASSPDRGRGVITF
TGCGCCAGCAGCCCGGACAGGGGGCGCGGAGTGATCACCTTC
>TRBD1|TRBV5-5|TRBJ2-7|.
CASSLAGTVSYEQYF
TGTGCCAGCAGCTTGGCCGGGACAGTTTCCTACGAGCAGTACTTC
>TRBD2|TRBV6-1|TRBJ2-7|.
CASSEEGLSHEQYF
TGTGCCAGCAGTGAAGAGGGACTATCCCACGAGCAGTACTTC
>.|TRBV7-2|TRBJ1-5|.
CASSKDGGDNQPQHF
TGTGCCAGCAGCAAAGACGGGGGGGACAATCAGCCCCAGCATTTT
>TRBD1|TRBV5-1|TRBJ1-2|.
CASSPPGQGLYGYTF
TGCGCCAGCAGCCCTCCGGGACAGGGACTATATGGCTACACCTTC
>TRBD2|TRBV28|TRBJ2-7|once
CASIPSSGRGSRYF
TGTGCCAGCATCCCCTCTAGCGGGAGGGGAAGTAGGTACTTC
>TRBD1|TRBV6-1|TRBJ2-2|many
CASSERPDRATGELFF
TGTGCCAGCAGTGAGAGACCAGACAGGGCCACCGGGGAGCTGTTTTTT
>TRBD1|TRBV7-3|TRBJ2-7|once
CASSPAGTGVYEQYF
TGTGCCAGCAGCCCGGCCGGGACAGGGGTCTACGAGCAGTACTTC
>.|TRBV6-1|TRBJ1-2|.
CASNPAPTVGYTF
TGTGCCAGCAATCCCGCCCCGACAGTTGGCTACACCTTC
>TRBD2|TRBV5-4|TRBJ2-1|.
CASSPEGLAGFNEQFF
TGTGCCAGCAGCCCGGAGGGACTAGCGGGGTTTAATGAGCAGTTCTTC
>TRBD1|TRBV18|TRBJ2-3|.
CASSRRQGASDTQYF
TGTGCCAGCTCCCGACGACAGGGGGCCTCAGATACGCAGTATTTT
>.|TRBV7-2|TRBJ1-6|once
CASSLATPGRGTIRNSPLHF
TGTGCCAGCAGCTTAGCGACTCCGGGACGGGGGACGATTCGTAATTCACCCCTCCACTTT
>TRBD1|TRBV19|TRBJ2-1|.
CASSPWKTGSTYNEQFF
TGTGCCAGTAGTCCATGGAAGACAGGGTCGACCTACAATGAGCAGTTCTTC
>.|TRBV9|TRBJ1-2|.
CASSKGQFGYGYTF
TGTGCCAGCAGCAAAGGACAGTTCGGCTATGGCTACACCTTC
>.|TRBV18|TRBJ2-1|.
CASSPRPGGGDSEQFF
TGTGCCAGCTCACCCAGGCCAGGTGGAGGGGATAGTGAGCAGTTCTTC
>.|TRBV9|TRBJ1-4|.
CASTPGGVSEKLFF
TGTGCCAGCACCCCCGGCGGGGTGAGTGAAAAACTGTTTTTT
>.|TRBV6-1|TRBJ1-2|.
CASSGGFRDTF
TGTGCCAGCAGTGGAGGATTCAGGGACACCTTC
>TRBD1|TRBV6-5|TRBJ1-2|.
CASSTGQDNYGYTF
TGTGCCAGCAGCACGGGACAGGATAACTATGGCTACACCTTC
>.|TRBV7-2|TRBJ2-5|once
CASSSPLRETQYF
TGTGCCAGCAGCTCCCCCCTCAGGGAGACCCAGTACTTC
>TRBD1|TRBV7-9|TRBJ1-6|.
CASRAGGYESSPLHF
TGTGCCAGCAGGGCAGGGGGGTATGAAAGTTCACCCCTCCACTTT
>.|TRBV7-2|TRBJ1-4|few
CASSLVEGDEKLFF
TGTGCCAGCAGCTTAGTAGAGGGGGATGAAAAACTGTTTTTT
>.|TRBV15|TRBJ2-6|.
CATSRVAGVHGANVLTF
TGTGCCACCAGTAGAGTCGCAGGGGTCCATGGGGCCAACGTCCTGACTTTC
>TRBD2|TRBV10-3|TRBJ2-7|.
CAISGGGPTSGTISYEQYF
TGTGCCATCAGTGGGGGAGGGCCAACTAGCGGGACCATCTCCTACGAGCAGTACTTC
>.|TRBV25-1|TRBJ2-2|.
CASSFTSNTGELFF
TGTGCCAGCAGTTTCACATCGAACACCGGGGAGCTGTTTTTT